One sample yielded the 20 T cell receptor beta chains listed below, sequenced in a study of shared clonotypes between healthy human individuals. The protocol was immunoSEQ multiplex PCR, while the TCRdb copy is restricted to in-frame clones and leaves out a portion. The data show 950,000 to 1,100,000 clones, around 75% seen once. The sample consisted of memory CD4+ T cells sorted from blood. Subset meaning: CD45RA-negative fraction. These receptors were collected from a man aged 18 to 35 in good health.

This clone was seen a single time. This chain connects TRBV9 to TRBJ2-3, with TRBD2 matching over 7 bases. From germline, CDR1 is SGDLS and CDR2 YYNGEE. J gave up 0 bases and V 3 bases, and 7 bases lay outside the gene matches. The CDR3 contains 16 residues. The CDR3 loop reads CASSAYGGISTDTQYF. DNA of the CDR3: TGTGCCAGCAGCGCCTACGGGGGGATCAGCACAGATACGCAGTATTTT.

This chain uses TRBV9 with TRBJ1-2; D not resolved. The CDR3 consists of 17 residues. The germline V and J ends were trimmed by 3 bases and 0 bases, with 18 bases remaining between them. Germline V gene data show CDR1 as SGDLS and CDR2 as YYNGEE. In DNA, the CDR3 is TGTGCCAGCAGCGAAGGAGGGAGGGCTGAGCCTAACTATGGCTACACCTTC. Its protein is CASSEGGRAEPNYGYTF.

The sample holds one count of this clone. The rearrangement uses TRBV30 and TRBJ2-7; the D gene is possibly TRBD2 (6 bases). This CDR3 comprises 14 residues. V was clipped by 2 bases and J by 6 bases, with 17 bases between them. Per the germline V gene, CDR1 is GTSNPN and CDR2 is SVGIG (reference sequence). Here the CDR3 reads CAWSPPGLKIEQYF. The CDR3 bases are TGTGCCTGGAGTCCACCGGGACTTAAGATCGAGCAGTACTTC.

The chain combines TRBV6-6 with TRBJ1-6; a possible D gene is TRBD1 (5 bases). Germline loops: CDR1 MNHNY, CDR2 SVGAGI (reference sequence). Trimming stripped 2 bases from V and 6 bases from J, with 11 bases between. This CDR3 comprises 15 residues. Here the CDR3 DNA reads TGTGCCAGCAGTTACGGGGCAGAACGTAATTCACCCCTCCACTTT. It specifies CASSYGAERNSPLHF.

V gene TRBV5-4 combines with J gene TRBJ2-2, with TRBD1 identical over 8 bases. The J segment lost 5 bases and the V segment lost 5 bases, leaving 5 bases of the junction unmatched. The CDR3 consists of 14 residues. Germline CDR1 reads SGHNT; CDR2 reads YYREEE (reference sequence). The chain's CDR3 is CASREDRVTGELFF. DNA of the CDR3: TGTGCCAGCAGGGAGGACAGGGTTACCGGGGAGCTGTTTTTT.

The genes are TRBV7-2 and TRBJ2-7, with D unresolved. CDR1 and CDR2 (germline): SGHTA, FQGNSA. The V end was cut by 5 bases, the J end by 4 bases, with 12 bases between. CDR3 length: 13 residues. DNA for the CDR3: TGTGCCAGCAGCCCTGGGCCACAGTACGAGCAGTACTTC. It translates to CASSPGPQYEQYF. Based on the CDR3 plus reference TRBV7-2 and TRBJ2-7, the full variable domain is GAGVSQSPSNKVTEKGKDVELRCDPISGHTALYWYRQSLGQGLEFLIYFQGNSAPDKSGLPSDRFSAERTGGSVSTLTIQRTQQEDSAVYLCASSPGPQYEQYFGPGTRLTVT.

This clone was seen only a few times. The V call is TRBV6-6, the J call TRBJ2-7; TRBD2 matches at 9 bases. The trim removed 7 bases at V and 4 bases at J, leaving 11 bases unmatched. CDR1 and CDR2 from the germline V gene are MNHNY and SVGAGI (reference sequence). The CDR3 runs to 15 residues. The CDR3 sequence is CASTSTGLAKYEQYF. The CDR3 DNA is TGTGCCAGCACTAGTACCGGACTAGCGAAGTACGAGCAGTACTTC.

This chain links TRBV7-8 with TRBJ2-2; D could derive from TRBD1 or TRBD2 (5 bases each). Germline CDR1 SGHVS, CDR2 FQNEAQ. This CDR3 is 13 amino acids long. V lost 8 bases to trimming and J lost 4 bases, with 11 bases between them. CDR3 in amino acids: CASSRDGTGELFF. The CDR3 DNA reads as TGTGCCAGCTCAAGGGACGGCACCGGGGAGCTGTTTTTT.

The rearrangement links TRBV4-3 to TRBJ2-3; D remains ambiguous. The V end lost 1 base, the J end lost 5 bases, and 16 bases lay between the germline ends. The CDR3 sequence is 16 residues long. CDR1 and CDR2 from the germline V gene are LGHNA and YSLEER. The CDR3 region has the DNA TGCGCCAGCAGCCAAGGGCAGCGACACCAGATAGATACGCAGTATTTT. This translates into CASSQGQRHQIDTQYF.

The chain recombines TRBV19 with TRBJ1-1; D is possibly TRBD1 (5 bases). Germline lookup yields CDR1 LNHDA and CDR2 SQIVND (reference sequence). Trimming left V 5 bases short and J 1 base short, with 11 bases between. The CDR3 consists of 14 residues. CDR3 DNA: TGTGCCAGTAGTGCGACGGACAAGAACACTGAAGCTTTCTTT. Translated, it gives CASSATDKNTEAFF.

This clone was detected only a few times. CDR3 in DNA: TGTGCCAGCAAAGTAAGACAGGCTGACAATGAAGCTTTCTTT. Its translation is CASKVRQADNEAFF. The rearrangement uses TRBV6-6 and TRBJ1-1, with D perhaps TRBD1 (6 bases). V lost 7 bases, J lost 7 bases, and 19 bases lay in between. The CDR3 spans 14 residues. Germline V gene lookup returns CDR1 MNHNY and CDR2 SVGAGI (reference sequence).

The chain couples TRBV4-3 to TRBJ2-7, with 7 bases fitting TRBD1. In germline, CDR1 is LGHNA, CDR2 YSLEER. CDR3 size: 15 residues. Trimming cost V 0 bases and J 2 bases; bases outside gene matches: 4. CDR3 sequence: CASSQDQGQTYEQYF. CDR3 coding DNA: TGCGCCAGCAGCCAAGATCAGGGACAGACCTACGAGCAGTACTTC.

CDR3 amino acids: CASSQGLYSQETQYF. For the CDR3, the DNA is TGCGCCAGCAGCCAAGGGCTCTACAGCCAAGAGACCCAGTACTTC. The chain joins TRBV4-3 to TRBJ2-5; no reliable D call. CDR1 LGHNA and CDR2 YSLEER come from the germline V gene. CDR3 length: 15 residues. The ends were cut back, 1 base at V and 1 base at J, with 10 bases in the middle.

V gene TRBV7-9 combines with J gene TRBJ1-2; D is uncertain. CDR3 length: 13 residues. Germline V gene lookup returns CDR1 SEHNR and CDR2 FQNEAQ (reference sequence). The V end lost 2 bases, the J end lost 8 bases, and 12 bases lay between the germline ends. This chain's CDR3 is CASSLKEGTGYTF. The CDR3 DNA reads TGTGCCAGCAGCTTAAAGGAGGGAACCGGCTACACCTTC.

A single count supports this clone. This sequence joins TRBV12-5 and TRBJ2-1, with D possibly called TRBD1 or TRBD2 (5 bases each). V lost 3 bases to trimming and J lost 7 bases, with 22 bases between them. Germline CDR1 and CDR2: LGHNT and FRNRAP. The CDR3 length is 17 residues. CDR3 bases: TGTGCTAGTGGTTTTCGTTCCCTTCGGGACCACAGAAATGAGCAGTTCTTC. Translated, it gives CASGFRSLRDHRNEQFF.

This clone was recorded once. This chain links TRBV7-3 with TRBJ2-3, with TRBD2 identical over 7 bases. Germline V gene sequence: CDR1 SGHTA, CDR2 FQGTGA. This CDR3 contains 17 residues. The ends lost 0 bases at V and 0 bases at J; junction bases unmatched: 6. CDR3 amino acids: CASSLTSPGGSTDTQYF. As DNA, the CDR3 is TGTGCCAGCAGCTTAACGAGCCCGGGGGGTAGCACAGATACGCAGTATTTT.

This chain uses TRBV7-2 with TRBJ2-2; 14 positions agree with TRBD2. There are 15 residues in the CDR3. The junction had 2 bases not matched to a gene; V was cut back by 4 bases and J by 7 bases. Germline CDR1 SGHTA, CDR2 FQGNSA. CDR3 bases: TGTGCCAGCAGCTGGGGACTAGCGGGAGTCGGGGAGCTGTTTTTT. This gives the protein CASSWGLAGVGELFF.

V gene TRBV30 combines with J gene TRBJ2-7; D possibly matches TRBD1 or TRBD2 (5 bases each). CDR1 and CDR2 (germline): GTSNPN, SVGIG (reference sequence). This CDR3 comprises 14 residues. V was cut by 3 bases and J by 3 bases, with 15 bases left in between. The DNA for the CDR3 is TGTGCCTGGAGGATTCCGGGACCTCACTACGAGCAGTACTTC. Protein sequence: CAWRIPGPHYEQYF.

Concerning this clone: Because it lacks the conserved phenylalanine or tryptophan at the end, this CDR3 is likely a read error. The chain recombines TRBV20-1 with TRBJ1-1; no definite D call. The V end was cut by 2 bases, the J end by 11 bases, with 12 bases between. Germline V gene lookup returns CDR1 DFQATT and CDR2 SNEGSKA (reference sequence). This CDR3 is 11 amino acids long. The CDR3 sequence is CSARSSEVAFL. The DNA of the CDR3 is TGCAGTGCTAGATCCTCAGAAGTGGCTTTCCTT.

This clone was recorded only once. This chain connects TRBV11-2 to TRBJ2-1; D not certain. CDR3 length: 12 residues. Trimming pared 6 bases from V and 8 bases from J, leaving 11 bases between. CDR1 SGHAT and CDR2 FQNNGV come from the germline V gene. CDR3 in amino acids: CASRSHLHEQFF. The CDR3, as DNA: TGTGCCAGCAGGTCTCACCTACATGAGCAGTTCTTC.